The 2 T cell receptor beta chains listed next were all sequenced from one sample in a study of shared clonotypes between healthy human individuals. Using immunoSEQ multiplex PCR, the repertoire was profiled, and TCRdb retains in-frame clones only, with some absent. The sample shows some 1 million clones, roughly 70% of them seen only once. What was sequenced was memory CD4+ T cells sorted from blood. Subset: CD45RA-negative fraction. Receptors were obtained from a man aged 18 to 29 in good health.

J is TRBJ2-5 and V is TRBV2; 8 bases match TRBD1. CDR3 length: 15 residues. The germline V gene encodes CDR1 SNHLY and CDR2 FYNNEI. V gave up 8 bases and J gave up 4 bases; unmatched junction bases: 12. The CDR3 region is CASGDRQGARETQYF. The CDR3 DNA reads as TGTGCCAGCGGGGACCGTCAGGGGGCGAGAGAGACCCAGTACTTC.

In DNA form, the CDR3 reads TGTGCCAGCAGCTTGTCTTTCACCGGGGAGCTGTTTTTT. Translating it yields CASSLSFTGELFF. The chain employs TRBV5-6 and TRBJ2-2; D remains ambiguous. CDR3 length equals 13 residues. CDR1 and CDR2 (germline): SGHDT, YYEEEE. V lost 1 base and J lost 4, with 5 bases in between.